The entry that follows covers one T cell receptor beta chain sequence. Trimming left V 3 bases short and J 7 bases short, with 19 bases between. Germline lookup yields CDR1 MNHEY and CDR2 SVGAGI. This CDR3 region has 15 residues. This record comes from a study of T cells in Graves' hyperthyroidism and ophthalmopathy. Researchers took RNA transcripts and amplified the TCR beta CDR3 regions from them. An initial round of RT-PCR targeting the TCR CDR3 relied on the HTBI primer set. MiXCR, run by TCRdb on the multiplex PCR reads, gives a single entry per CDR3 protein. In the table there are roughly 300,000 distinct CDR3 sequences, around a quarter of which are singletons. Investigators excluded patients with uncontrolled infection, other autoimmune disease, pregnancy or lactation. Each 10 ml fresh peripheral blood draw supplied the PBMCs.

This sequence joins TRBV6-5 and TRBJ2-7; D remains ambiguous. Specimen: blood. This clonotype originated in a man aged 35 to 55 with Graves' hyperthyroidism that later progressed to Graves' ophthalmopathy. This CDR3 is CASSYSGHIVEEQYF. CDR3 coding DNA: TGTGCCAGCAGTTATTCGGGCCATATTGTAGAGGAGCAGTACTTC.